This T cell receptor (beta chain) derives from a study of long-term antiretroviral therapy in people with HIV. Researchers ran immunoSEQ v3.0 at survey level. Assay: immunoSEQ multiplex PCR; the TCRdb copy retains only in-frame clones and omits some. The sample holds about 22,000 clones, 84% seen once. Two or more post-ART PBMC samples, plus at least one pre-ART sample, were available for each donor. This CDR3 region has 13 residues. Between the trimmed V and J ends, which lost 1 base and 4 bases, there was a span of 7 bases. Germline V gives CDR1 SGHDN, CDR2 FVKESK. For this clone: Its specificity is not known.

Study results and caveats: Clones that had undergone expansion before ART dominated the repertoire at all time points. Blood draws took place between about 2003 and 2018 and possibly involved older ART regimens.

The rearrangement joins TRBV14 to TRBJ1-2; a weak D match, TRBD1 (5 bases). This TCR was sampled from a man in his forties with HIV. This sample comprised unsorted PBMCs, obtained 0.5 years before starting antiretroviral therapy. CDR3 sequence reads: CASSQVRGYGYTF. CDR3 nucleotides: TGTGCCAGCAGCCAAGTAAGGGGCTATGGCTACACCTTC.